This TCR beta chain was documented in a study of cytomegalovirus exposure and HLA in healthy donors. General study findings and limits: In vitro, a few CMV-associated chains proved specific for CMV antigens.

This clone was found once. Its antigen is unidentified. A multiplex PCR was run with 60 Vbeta primers and 13 Jbeta primers. Using immunoSEQ multiplex PCR, the repertoire was profiled, and TCRdb retains in-frame clones only, with some absent. The sample contains some 160,000 clones, nearly 80% of which appear only once. V lost 5 bases to trimming and J lost 6 bases; unmatched junction nucleotides: 13. Germline V gene lookup returns CDR1 SGHVS and CDR2 FQNEAQ. This CDR3 is built from 16 residues. The receptor was derived from a woman in her thirties or forties in good health and CMV-seronegative. Source material: PBMCs. The gene calls are TRBV7-8 and TRBJ1-5; 7 positions agree with TRBD1. CDR3 bases: TGTGCCAGCAGCGGTACAGGGGCGTTGGTTCCTCAGCCCCAGCATTTT. It translates to CASSGTGALVPQPQHF.